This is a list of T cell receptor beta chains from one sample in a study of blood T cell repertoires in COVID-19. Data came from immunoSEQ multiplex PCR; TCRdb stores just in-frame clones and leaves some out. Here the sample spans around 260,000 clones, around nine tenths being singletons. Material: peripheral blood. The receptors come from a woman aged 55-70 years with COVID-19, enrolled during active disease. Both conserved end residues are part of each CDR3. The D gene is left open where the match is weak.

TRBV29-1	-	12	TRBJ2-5	CSVAGGQETQYF
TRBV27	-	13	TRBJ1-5	CASSERRDQPQHF
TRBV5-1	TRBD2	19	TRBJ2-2	CASSSLEAGGPRGTGELFF
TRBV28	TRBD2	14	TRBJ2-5	CASSTGLAGETQYF
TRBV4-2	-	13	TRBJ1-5	CASSQDSVQPQHF
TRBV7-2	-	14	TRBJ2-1	CASSFITGMNEQFF
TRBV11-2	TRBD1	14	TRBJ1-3	CASSPTGLGNTIYF
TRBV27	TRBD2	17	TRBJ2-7	CASSPGRLAGGLYEQYF
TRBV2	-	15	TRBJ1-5	CASSEGRGSNQPQHF
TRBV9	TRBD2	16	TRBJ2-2	CASSVYTSGSTGELFF
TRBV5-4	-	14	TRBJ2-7	CASSLGGPGYEQYF
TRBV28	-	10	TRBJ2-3	CACPRVPQYF
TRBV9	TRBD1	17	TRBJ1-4	CASSGLGTDNSNEKLFF
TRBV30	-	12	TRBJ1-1	CAWQGGYTEAFF
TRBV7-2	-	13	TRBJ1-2	CASSNRQRYGYTF
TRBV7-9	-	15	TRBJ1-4	CASRLVGQGKEKLFF
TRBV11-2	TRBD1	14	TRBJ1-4	CASSSQGLGEKLFF
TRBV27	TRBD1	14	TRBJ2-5	CASSGTGISETQYF
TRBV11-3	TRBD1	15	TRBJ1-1	CASSSRTGSNTEAFF
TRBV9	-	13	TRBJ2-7	CASSTAVGREQYF
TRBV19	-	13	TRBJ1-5	CASTNRLDQPQHF
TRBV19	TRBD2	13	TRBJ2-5	CASNWRGEETQYF
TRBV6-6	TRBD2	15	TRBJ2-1	CASSQPGTRSNEQFF
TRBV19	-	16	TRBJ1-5	CASSIGTKRVGQPQHF
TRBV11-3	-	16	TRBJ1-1	CASTLLDRTSGTEAFF
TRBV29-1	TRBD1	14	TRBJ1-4	CSASGGKGSEKLFF
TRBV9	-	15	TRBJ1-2	CASSVGQEPNYGYTF
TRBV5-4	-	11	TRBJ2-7	CASSLNREQYF
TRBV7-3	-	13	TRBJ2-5	CASSSGPVETQYF
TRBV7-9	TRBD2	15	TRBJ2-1	CASSASGGSYNEQFF
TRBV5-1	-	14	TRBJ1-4	CASRSGGSNEKLFF
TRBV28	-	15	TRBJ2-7	CASTVLGGRPREQYF
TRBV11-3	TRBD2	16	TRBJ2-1	CASSLGLAGEYNEQFF
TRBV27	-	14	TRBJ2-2	CATRARGRTGELFF
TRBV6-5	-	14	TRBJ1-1	CASSYNGWNTEAFF
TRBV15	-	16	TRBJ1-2	CATSTDRGAGLYGYTF
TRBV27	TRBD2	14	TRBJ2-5	CASRGLAGAETQYF
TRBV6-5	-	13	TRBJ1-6	CASSLKGDSPLHF
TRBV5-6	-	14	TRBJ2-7	CASSLRRGITEQYF
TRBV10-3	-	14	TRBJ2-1	CAISAAVRGGEQFF
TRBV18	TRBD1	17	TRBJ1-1	CASSPRQGMMFHTEAFF
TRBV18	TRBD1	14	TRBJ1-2	CASSHPGTGSGYTF
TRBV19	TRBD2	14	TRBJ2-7	CASSGNRGSHEQYF
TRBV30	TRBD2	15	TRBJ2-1	CAWGGSSGRSNEQFF
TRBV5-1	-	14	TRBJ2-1	CASSNGGRYNEQFF
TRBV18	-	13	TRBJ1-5	CASSITRDQPQHF
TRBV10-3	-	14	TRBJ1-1	CAISEPNRVAEAFF
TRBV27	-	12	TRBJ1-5	CASSRVGQPQHF
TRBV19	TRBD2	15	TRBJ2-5	CASSNPGAGGETQYF
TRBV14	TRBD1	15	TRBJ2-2	CASSHRTGVGGELFF
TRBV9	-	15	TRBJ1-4	CASSASVARGEKLFF
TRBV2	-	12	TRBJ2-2	CASRTGSGELFF
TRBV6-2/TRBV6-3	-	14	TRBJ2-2	CASSYPPGTLWLFF
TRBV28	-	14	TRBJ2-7	CASSPGGRPYEQYF
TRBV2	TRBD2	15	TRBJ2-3	CASSGAGGPLDTQYF
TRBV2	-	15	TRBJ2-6	CASSVGGSGANVLTF
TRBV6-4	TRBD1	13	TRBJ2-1	CASSTKQGDEQFF
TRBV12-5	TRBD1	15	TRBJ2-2	CASGLQGARTGELFF